This TCR beta chain was obtained from a study of CD8 T cells in Susac syndrome. From blood CD8+ and CD4+ T cells, TCR beta sequences were generated. TEMRA cells were FACS-enriched and CD8+ and CD4+ T cells negatively isolated. RNA in amounts of about 0.5 to 1 ug was reverse transcribed with random hexamers. immunoSEQ multiplex PCR amplified TCR beta CDR3 across 54 Vbeta, 13 Jbeta. TCRdb ran MiXCR on the immunoSEQ multiplex PCR reads and lists one entry per CDR3 protein. The top ten hold 0.21% of the sample, which has about 300,000 distinct CDR3 sequences, 85% seen once. There are 15 residues in the CDR3. Germline assignment: CDR1 SGHDT and CDR2 YYEEEE. V dropped 4 bases and J dropped 3 bases, with 17 bases sitting between them.

The sequenced sample consisted of CD8+ T cells from PBMCs. The gene calls are TRBV5-6 and TRBJ2-7; a possible D gene is TRBD1 (7 bases). The sequence was obtained from a human donor with multiple sclerosis. This chain's CDR3 is CASSGGPGGSYEQYF. The CDR3 nucleotides are TGTGCCAGCAGCGGTGGCCCAGGGGGGAGCTACGAGCAGTACTTC.